This T cell receptor (beta chain) originates from a study of shared clonotypes between healthy human individuals. Study results and caveats: It was only blood that was sampled, and tissue repertoires likely differ. The donor pool, a small one, limited the genetic and exposure-history diversity represented.

In the original analysis: ImmunoSEQ output held junction-only sequences without quality scores, so filtering differed. Clones were sequenced by immunoSEQ multiplex PCR, and TCRdb holds only the in-frame ones, with some missing. That table gives V, J and clone size, and the DNA gave D and trimming. The repertoire consists of under 600,000 clones, with roughly 98% occurring once and the leading ten covering 0.3%. CD45RO-negative, CCR7-selected cells formed the naive CD8 fraction, which excluded terminally differentiated effector memory CD45RA+ cells. Among the donors, all were Caucasian adults who lived in Nashville, Tennessee. CDR3 length equals 16 residues. Trimming took 6 bases from V and 5 from J; bases not matched to a gene: 10. Per the germline V gene, CDR1 is SGHAT and CDR2 is FQNNGV. As for this clone: Antigen: not known.

The rearrangement joins TRBV11-2 to TRBJ2-1, with 10 bases matching TRBD2. Sequencing used naive CD8+ T cells sorted from blood. This clonotype was obtained from a young man in good health. CDR3 nucleotide sequence: TGTGCCAGCAGGGGGGGAAGCGGGAGGGAGAACAATGAGCAGTTCTTC. Residues: CASRGGSGRENNEQFF.